This TCR beta chain appears in the sequencing data of a study of control samples from healthy donors and cancer patients. Generated by immunoSEQ multiplex PCR, the TCRdb table keeps only in-frame clones and is missing some. The sample includes 35,000 to 45,000 clones, around 78% of them seen just once. This CDR3 is built from 15 residues. Looked up from germline, CDR1 is SNHLY and CDR2 is FYNNEI. V was trimmed by 5 bases and J by 5 bases, leaving 16 bases between them. This TCR was sampled from a man aged 55 to 69 in good health. The genes are TRBV2 and TRBJ1-5; D is uncertain. Sequenced: blood. Here the CDR3 DNA reads TGTGCCAGCAGTCCTCAGGTCCACAAGGATCAGCCCCAGCATTTT. Its protein product is CASSPQVHKDQPQHF. The full variable domain, completed using reference TRBV2 and TRBJ1-5, is EPEVTQTPSHQVTQMGQEVILRCVPISNHLYFYWYRQILGQKVEFLVSFYNNEISEKSEIFDDQFSVERPDGSNFTLKIRSTKLEDSAMYFCASSPQVHKDQPQHFGDGTRLSIL.